This TCR beta chain was recovered during a study of blood T cell repertoires in COVID-19. Overall study context: Samples representing acute and convalescent COVID-19 were sourced from the United States, Italy and Spain. PBMCs, B-cell-depleted T cells, or T cells provided the cDNA or gDNA that made up the material.

In the original workflow: Scientists estimated how many nucleated cells there were by amplifying reference gene primers. TCRdb's copy holds only in-frame clones and misses some; the assay was immunoSEQ multiplex PCR. V and J calls plus clone size are reproduced from that table; the DNA served to infer D and trimming. The sample has more than 300,000 clones, around 89% seen once; the top ten hold about 1%. The J segment lost 0 bases and the V segment lost 8 bases, leaving 6 bases of the junction unmatched. Germline V lookup: CDR1 SQVTM, CDR2 ANQGSEA. The CDR3 consists of 14 residues. Patients of the Seattle cohort, enrolled during active infection, were followed longitudinally.

The V and J genes are TRBV29-1 and TRBJ2-3; TRBD1 aligns across 9 bases. The sequence was obtained from a woman in her thirties or forties with COVID-19, enrolled during active disease. The sample comprised peripheral blood. CDR3 in DNA: TGCAGCCGAATACAGGGGGCAAGCACAGATACGCAGTATTTT. The encoded protein is CSRIQGASTDTQYF.